Presented here are 24 T cell receptor beta chains from one specimen sequenced in a study of shared clonotypes between healthy human individuals. The method was immunoSEQ multiplex PCR; TCRdb's version includes in-frame clones alone and lacks a portion of them. The sample consists of 2 million to 2.5 million clones, around 92% of them appearing once. Source material: naive CD4+ T cells from PBMCs. The sample's subset: CD45RA+ positively selected. These receptors all stem from a man between 18 and 35 years old in good health. Some clones in this sample may be carry-over from other donors' samples.

This chain connects TRBV6-1 to TRBJ2-3, with 8 bases fitting TRBD2. V dropped 6 bases and J dropped 6; count of bases not matched to a gene: 8. The germline V gene encodes CDR1 MNHNS and CDR2 SASEGT. The length of the CDR3 is 14 residues. The CDR3 reads CASRELAAGDTQYF. CDR3 bases: TGTGCCAGCAGGGAACTAGCGGCGGGCGATACGCAGTATTTT.

This rearrangement joins TRBV28 to TRBJ2-3; D call uncertain. This CDR3 has 15 residues. Germline assignment: CDR1 MDHEN and CDR2 SYDVKM. Trimming left V 2 bases short and J 4 bases short, with 13 bases between. The CDR3 DNA reads TGTGCCAGCAGTTTAGACCCGGCCAGAGCAGATACGCAGTATTTT. It encodes CASSLDPARADTQYF.

The chain combines TRBV6-5 with TRBJ1-6; TRBD1 matches at 7 bases. The CDR3 totals 14 residues. CDR1 is MNHEY, CDR2 SVGAGI, per germline. J lost 8 bases, V lost 4 bases, and 5 bases had no gene match. The CDR3 reads CASSLGQGDSPLHF. The CDR3 DNA reads as TGTGCCAGCAGTTTGGGCCAGGGGGATTCACCCCTCCACTTT.

This chain uses TRBV5-4 with TRBJ2-7, with D perhaps TRBD1 or TRBD2 (5 bases each). The CDR3 spans 14 residues. The V end was cut by 0 bases, the J end by 6 bases, with 13 bases between. Germline loops: CDR1 SGHNT, CDR2 YYREEE (reference sequence). The CDR3 DNA reads as TGTGCCAGCAGCTTGGATTATGTTGGGACCGAGCAGTACTTC. The encoded protein is CASSLDYVGTEQYF.

In this sample, this clone turned up once. The chain couples TRBV5-6 to TRBJ2-3; D is ambiguous. V shed 9 bases and J shed 2 bases, with 13 bases lying between them. The germline V gene encodes CDR1 SGHDT and CDR2 YYEEEE. The CDR3 runs 13 residues. CDR3 sequence: CATSLPDTDTQYF. CDR3 nucleotides: TGTGCCACCTCACTACCAGACACAGATACGCAGTATTTT.

This clone came up once. The J gene is TRBJ1-2, the V gene TRBV28, with D uncertain. CDR3 length: 14 amino acids. Germline V CDR1 and CDR2: MDHEN, SYDVKM. Between the trimmed V and J ends, which lost 3 bases and 4 bases, there was a span of 12 bases. The CDR3 nucleotides are TGTGCCAGCAGTTTTTCGGGAAGGGCCTATGGCTACACCTTC. This codes for CASSFSGRAYGYTF.

This clone was seen more than once but under ten times. The chain combines TRBV25-1 with TRBJ1-4; D is undetermined. The CDR3 sequence is 14 residues long. Germline assignment: CDR1 MGHDK and CDR2 SYGVNS. V lost 2 bases to trimming and J lost 8 bases, with 12 bases between them. The chain's CDR3 is CASSEMSGDEKLFF. The DNA of the CDR3 is TGTGCCAGCAGTGAAATGAGTGGCGACGAAAAACTGTTTTTT.

This sequence joins TRBV4-2 and TRBJ2-3, with TRBD2 identical over 10 bases. CDR3 length: 17 amino acids. J was trimmed by 2 bases and V by 0 bases; bases with no gene match: 5. From germline, CDR1 is LGHNA and CDR2 YNFKEQ. The CDR3 protein is CASSQDPSGGNTDTQYF. Here the CDR3 DNA reads TGTGCCAGCAGCCAAGATCCTAGCGGGGGCAACACAGATACGCAGTATTTT.

This clone was observed once. This rearrangement joins TRBV10-3 to TRBJ1-6; 7 bases agree with TRBD1. With 5 bases clipped from V and 9 bases from J, the junction kept 7 bases outside the gene matches. The CDR3 consists of 14 residues. The germline V gene has CDR1 ENHRY and CDR2 SYGVKD. CDR3 in DNA: TGTGCCATCAGTAGGAGACAGGGAGGTTCACCCCTCCACTTT. Translated: CAISRRQGGSPLHF.

V is TRBV6-8 and J is TRBJ2-7; weak D call: TRBD2 (6 bases). This CDR3 comprises 19 residues. Trimming stripped 2 bases from V and 0 bases from J, with 23 bases between. Germline CDR1 reads MNHGY; CDR2 reads SAAAGT. The CDR3 protein is CASSYESKWSRRDSYEQYF. Here the CDR3 DNA reads TGTGCCAGCAGTTACGAGTCTAAGTGGTCGCGGCGGGACTCCTACGAGCAGTACTTC.

DNA for the CDR3: TGTGCCAGCAGCTCCGGGTCCCACGGGGCAGATACGCAGTATTTT. Translating it yields CASSSGSHGADTQYF. The chain is built from TRBV6-1 and TRBJ2-3; D is possibly TRBD2 (5 bases). V dropped 6 bases and J dropped 4 bases, with 17 bases sitting between them. The CDR3 consists of 15 residues. Germline-derived CDR1 and CDR2 are MNHNS and SASEGT.

The CDR3 here is CASSRLAGDLGEQFF. CDR3 in DNA: TGTGCCAGCAGTCGACTAGCGGGAGATCTGGGTGAGCAGTTCTTC. The V and J genes are TRBV6-1 and TRBJ2-1; 12 positions match TRBD2. CDR3 size: 15 residues. With V trimmed by 5 bases and J by 9 bases, 8 bases remained unmatched. Germline V CDR1 and CDR2: MNHNS, SASEGT.

The J gene is TRBJ1-3, the V gene TRBV7-3; D is undetermined. CDR1 is SGHTA, CDR2 FQGTGA, per germline. The CDR3 spans 17 residues. V was shortened by 1 base and J by 9 bases, with 22 bases between the two germline ends. CDR3 nucleotides: TGTGCCAGCAGCTTAATAGAGCGCGGACCTGGCGCGGGCACCATATATTTT. Its protein is CASSLIERGPGAGTIYF.

The chain has TRBV6-4 and TRBJ2-7; 7 bases line up with TRBD1. The V gene's germline CDR1 is MRHNA and CDR2 SNTAGT. This CDR3 is 14 amino acids long. Losses at the gene ends were 4 bases for V and 5 bases for J; bases not matched to a gene: 8. The CDR3 sequence is CASSACNRGHEQYF. CDR3 coding DNA: TGTGCCAGCAGTGCCTGTAACAGGGGCCACGAGCAGTACTTC.

The chain carries TRBV19 and TRBJ1-1, with TRBD1 as a possible D gene (6 bases). Looked up from germline, CDR1 is LNHDA and CDR2 is SQIVND (reference sequence). The CDR3 totals 13 residues. With 5 bases removed from V and 4 bases from J, the gap between germline ends came to 11 bases. For the CDR3, the DNA is TGTGCCAGTAGTCCTAGACAGGCCACTGAAGCTTTCTTT. Its translation is CASSPRQATEAFF. The full variable domain, rest sourced from reference TRBV19 and TRBJ1-1, is DGGITQSPKYLFRKEGQNVTLSCEQNLNHDAMYWYRQDPGQGLRLIYYSQIVNDFQKGDIAEGYSVSREKKESFPLTVTSAQKNPTAFYLCASSPRQATEAFFGQGTRLTVV.

The chain has TRBV2 and TRBJ1-1, with TRBD1 matching over 8 bases. After removal of 4 bases from V and 7 bases from J, the junction contained 5 bases not matched to a gene. The germline gives CDR1 SNHLY, CDR2 FYNNEI. CDR3 length: 13 residues. Here the CDR3 reads CASSGTGQDEAFF. The CDR3 DNA reads as TGTGCCAGCAGTGGGACAGGGCAAGATGAAGCTTTCTTT. Full variable domain (rest looked up from reference TRBV2 and TRBJ1-1): EPEVTQTPSHQVTQMGQEVILRCVPISNHLYFYWYRQILGQKVEFLVSFYNNEISEKSEIFDDQFSVERPDGSNFTLKIRSTKLEDSAMYFCASSGTGQDEAFFGQGTRLTVV.

Comments on this clone: Other DNA sequences within the sample encode an identical CDR3. The chain uses TRBV5-1 and TRBJ1-4; tentatively, D is TRBD1 (5 bases). Germline CDR1 and CDR2: SGHRS and YFSETQ. The CDR3 totals 12 residues. Deletions cut 1 base from V and 8 bases from J, with 6 bases between. CDR3 sequence: CASSLSGEKLFF. DNA for the CDR3: TGCGCCAGCAGCTTGTCAGGGGAAAAACTGTTTTTT. Drawing the rest from reference TRBV5-1 and TRBJ1-4, the complete variable domain is KAGVTQTPRYLIKTRGQQVTLSCSPISGHRSVSWYQQTPGQGLQFLFEYFSETQRNKGNFPGRFSGRQFSNSRSEMNVSTLELGDSALYLCASSLSGEKLFFGSGTQLSVL.

V gene TRBV28 combines with J gene TRBJ1-1; 10 positions match TRBD1. Trimming at V came to 6 bases and at J to 7 bases, leaving 11 bases not matched to a gene. Germline V gives CDR1 MDHEN, CDR2 SYDVKM. This CDR3 is built from 15 residues. The CDR3: CASRTPGQGLGEAFF. CDR3 in DNA: TGTGCCAGCAGAACTCCGGGACAGGGGCTCGGTGAAGCTTTCTTT.

About this clone: This sample includes further DNA sequences coding for the same CDR3. The CDR3 is CASSLNRGNQPQHF. Here the CDR3 DNA reads TGTGCCAGCAGCTTAAACAGGGGTAATCAGCCCCAGCATTTT. V is TRBV7-2 and J is TRBJ1-5; 7 bases agree with TRBD1. After removal of 2 bases from V and 4 bases from J, the junction contained 2 bases not matched to a gene. Germline CDR1 SGHTA, CDR2 FQGNSA. The CDR3 extends over 14 amino acids.

The V and J genes are TRBV5-4 and TRBJ2-3; D remains unclear. The CDR3 spans 12 residues. V dropped 3 bases and J dropped 5 bases, with 7 bases sitting between them. CDR1 and CDR2 (germline): SGHNT, YYREEE (reference sequence). The CDR3 DNA reads as TGTGCCAGCAGCTCGGATGGAGATACGCAGTATTTT. It codes for CASSSDGDTQYF.

The chain uses TRBV6-1 and TRBJ2-7; either TRBD1 or TRBD2 may fit D (5 bases each). Per the germline V gene, CDR1 is MNHNS and CDR2 is SASEGT. Trimming left V 6 bases short and J 4 bases short, with 19 bases between. The CDR3 is made up of 15 amino acids. DNA for the CDR3: TGTGCCAGCAGCAGGGCCGGACTCAACGCATACGAGCAGTACTTC. This sequence encodes CASSRAGLNAYEQYF.

In regard to this clone: The same CDR3 can be traced to other DNA sequences in this sample. This chain uses TRBV5-4 with TRBJ1-1; D is possibly TRBD1 (5 bases). V gave up 2 bases and J gave up 1 base, with 9 bases separating them. Looked up from germline, CDR1 is SGHNT and CDR2 is YYREEE (reference sequence). CDR3 length: 14 amino acids. DNA of the CDR3: TGTGCCAGCAGCTTTACAGGACGGAACACTGAAGCTTTCTTT. Translating it yields CASSFTGRNTEAFF. Supplemented by reference TRBV5-4 and TRBJ1-1, the full variable domain reads ETGVTQSPTHLIKTRGQQVTLRCSSQSGHNTVSWYQQALGQGPQFIFQYYREEENGRGNFPPRFSGLQFPNYSSELNVNALELDDSALYLCASSFTGRNTEAFFGQGTRLTVV.

This chain uses TRBV10-3 with TRBJ2-5; D possibly corresponds to TRBD1 (7 bases). The germline V and J ends were trimmed by 6 bases and 7 bases, with 15 bases remaining between them. Germline V gives CDR1 ENHRY, CDR2 SYGVKD. This CDR3 is built from 13 residues. Here the CDR3 reads CAIRGGQSGTQYF. CDR3 bases: TGTGCCATCAGGGGGGGACAGTCTGGGACCCAGTACTTC.

Only one count was recorded for this clone. The V gene is TRBV5-1, the J gene TRBJ2-7, with 14 bases aligning to TRBD2. Germline values: CDR1 SGHRS, CDR2 YFSETQ. The CDR3 covers 16 residues. V was clipped by 2 bases and J by 5 bases; unmatched bases: 6. CDR3 protein: CASSFGTSGSFDEQYF. The DNA of the CDR3 is TGCGCCAGCAGCTTCGGGACTAGCGGGAGTTTCGACGAGCAGTACTTC.